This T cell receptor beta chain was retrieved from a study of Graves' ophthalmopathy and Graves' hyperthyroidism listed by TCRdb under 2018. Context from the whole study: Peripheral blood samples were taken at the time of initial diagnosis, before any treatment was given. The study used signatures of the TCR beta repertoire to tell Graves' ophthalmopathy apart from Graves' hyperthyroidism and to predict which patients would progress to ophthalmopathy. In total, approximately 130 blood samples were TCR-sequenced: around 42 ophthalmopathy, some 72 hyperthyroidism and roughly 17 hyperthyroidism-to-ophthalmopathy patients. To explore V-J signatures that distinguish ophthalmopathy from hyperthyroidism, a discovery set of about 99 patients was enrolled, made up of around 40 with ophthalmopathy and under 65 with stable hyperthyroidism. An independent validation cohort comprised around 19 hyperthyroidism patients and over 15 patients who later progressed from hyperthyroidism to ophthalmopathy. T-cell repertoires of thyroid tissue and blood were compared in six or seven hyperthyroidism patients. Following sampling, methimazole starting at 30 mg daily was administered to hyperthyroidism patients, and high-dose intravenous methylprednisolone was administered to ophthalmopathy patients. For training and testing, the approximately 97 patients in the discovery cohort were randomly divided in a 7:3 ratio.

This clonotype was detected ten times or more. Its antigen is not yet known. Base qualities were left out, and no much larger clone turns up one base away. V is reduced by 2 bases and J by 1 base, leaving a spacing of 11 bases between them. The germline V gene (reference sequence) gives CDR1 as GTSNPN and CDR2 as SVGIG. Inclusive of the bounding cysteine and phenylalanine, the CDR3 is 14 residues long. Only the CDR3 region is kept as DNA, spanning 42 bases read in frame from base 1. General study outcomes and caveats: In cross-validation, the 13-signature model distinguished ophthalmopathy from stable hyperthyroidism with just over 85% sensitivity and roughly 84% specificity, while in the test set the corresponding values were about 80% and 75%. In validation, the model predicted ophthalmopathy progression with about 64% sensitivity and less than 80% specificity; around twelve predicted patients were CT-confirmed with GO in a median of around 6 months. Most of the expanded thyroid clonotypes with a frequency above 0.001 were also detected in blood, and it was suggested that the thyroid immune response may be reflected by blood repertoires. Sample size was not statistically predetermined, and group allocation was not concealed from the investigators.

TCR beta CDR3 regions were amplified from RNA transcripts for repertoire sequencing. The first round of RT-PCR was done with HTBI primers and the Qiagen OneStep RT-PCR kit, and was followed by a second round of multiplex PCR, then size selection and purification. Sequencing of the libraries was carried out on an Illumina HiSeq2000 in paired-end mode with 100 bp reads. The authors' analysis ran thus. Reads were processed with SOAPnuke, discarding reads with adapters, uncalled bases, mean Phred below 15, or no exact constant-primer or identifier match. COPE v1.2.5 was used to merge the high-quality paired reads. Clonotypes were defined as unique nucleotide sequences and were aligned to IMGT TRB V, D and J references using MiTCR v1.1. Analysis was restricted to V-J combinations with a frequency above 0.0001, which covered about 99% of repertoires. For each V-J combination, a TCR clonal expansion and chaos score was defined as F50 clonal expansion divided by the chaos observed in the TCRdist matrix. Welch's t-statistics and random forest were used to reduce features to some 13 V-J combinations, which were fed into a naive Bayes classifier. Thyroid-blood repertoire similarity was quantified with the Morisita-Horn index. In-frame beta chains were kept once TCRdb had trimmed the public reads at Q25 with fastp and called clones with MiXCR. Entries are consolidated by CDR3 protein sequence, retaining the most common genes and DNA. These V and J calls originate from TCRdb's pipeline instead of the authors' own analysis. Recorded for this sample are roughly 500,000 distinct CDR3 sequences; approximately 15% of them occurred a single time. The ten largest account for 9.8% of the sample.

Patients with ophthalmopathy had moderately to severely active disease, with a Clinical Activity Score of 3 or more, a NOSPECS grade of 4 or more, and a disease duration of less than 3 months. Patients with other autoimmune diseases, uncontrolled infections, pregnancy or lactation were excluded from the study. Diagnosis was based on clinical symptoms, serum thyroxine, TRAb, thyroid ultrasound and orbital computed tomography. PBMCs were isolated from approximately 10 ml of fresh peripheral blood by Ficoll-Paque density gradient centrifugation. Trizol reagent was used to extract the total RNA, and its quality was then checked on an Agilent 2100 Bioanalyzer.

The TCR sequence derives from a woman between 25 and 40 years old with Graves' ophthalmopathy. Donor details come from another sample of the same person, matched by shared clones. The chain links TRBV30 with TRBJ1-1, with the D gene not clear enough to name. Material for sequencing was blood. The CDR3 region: CAWSPYYGNTEAFF. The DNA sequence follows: TGTGCCTGGAGTCCTTACTACGGGAACACTGAAGCTTTCTTT.